Presented here are 9 T cell receptor beta chains from one specimen sequenced in a study of cytomegalovirus exposure and HLA in healthy donors. Primers for the PCR totalled 60 Vbeta and 13 Jbeta. Data came from immunoSEQ multiplex PCR; TCRdb stores just in-frame clones and leaves some out. Of 95,000 to 150,000 clones in the sample, 75% to 90% were seen once. Sequenced sample: PBMCs. The receptor source for this set is a man aged 35 to 55 in good health and CMV-seronegative.

This clone was recorded at least ten times. The chain couples TRBV4-3 to TRBJ1-2; 9 nucleotides agree with TRBD1. The CDR3 contains 15 residues. V lost 3 bases, J lost 8 bases, and 10 bases stayed unmatched. Germline values: CDR1 LGHNA, CDR2 YSLEER. DNA of the CDR3: TGCGCCAGCAGCCAGTGGACAGGGGATGAATACGGCTACACCTTC. It codes for CASSQWTGDEYGYTF.

The chain couples TRBV7-6 to TRBJ2-1; 8 bases align to TRBD1. V was pared by 5 bases and J by 5 bases, with 8 bases of the junction left unmatched. The CDR3 is 15 residues long. The germline V gene has CDR1 SGHVS and CDR2 FNYEAQ. CDR3 nucleotides: TGTGCCAGCAGCCCTGGACAGGGATGGAACAATGAGCAGTTCTTC. Translated: CASSPGQGWNNEQFF. Variable domain in full (rest from reference TRBV7-6 and TRBJ2-1): GAGVSQSPRYKVTKRGQDVALRCDPISGHVSLYWYRQALGQGPEFLTYFNYEAQQDKSGLPNDRFSAERPEGSISTLTIQRTEQRDSAMYRCASSPGQGWNNEQFFGPGTRLTVL.

This clone came up a few times. The chain employs TRBV20-1 and TRBJ2-3, with D unresolved. Germline V gene data show CDR1 as DFQATT and CDR2 as SNEGSKA (reference sequence). Trimming took 3 bases from V and 6 from J, leaving 7 bases between them. The CDR3 runs 11 residues. CDR3 in amino acids: CSASSGDTQYF. As DNA, the CDR3 is TGCAGTGCTAGTTCCGGTGATACGCAGTATTTT.

This clone appeared a few times. The genes are TRBV6-5 and TRBJ2-7; 9 bases agree with TRBD2. V lost 6 bases and J lost 4; bases outside the gene matches: 7. The length of the CDR3 is 14 residues. Germline V CDR1 and CDR2: MNHEY, SVGAGI. The CDR3 coding sequence is TGTGCCAGCAGGACCCTGCTAGCGGGATACGAGCAGTACTTC. This translates into CASRTLLAGYEQYF.

V usage is TRBV30 and J usage is TRBJ1-6; D gene ambiguous. The V end lost 4 bases, the J end lost 3 bases, and 4 bases lay between the germline ends. The CDR3 has 12 residues. The germline gives CDR1 GTSNPN, CDR2 SVGIG (reference sequence). The CDR3 loop reads CAWTFYNSPLHF. The CDR3, as DNA: TGTGCCTGGACGTTCTATAATTCACCCCTCCACTTT.

The J gene is TRBJ1-5, the V gene TRBV6-6, with 8 positions matching TRBD1. V shed 7 bases, J shed 7 bases, and the junction held 15 bases outside the gene matches. CDR1 and CDR2 from the germline V gene are MNHNY and SVGAGI (reference sequence). The CDR3 loop spans 16 amino acids. CDR3 residues: CASNVARGRLKQPQHF. The CDR3 DNA follows: TGTGCCAGCAATGTGGCCAGGGGGCGACTAAAACAGCCCCAGCATTTT.

The rearrangement uses TRBV27 and TRBJ2-1; the match to TRBD2 covers 8 bases. With 5 bases clipped from V and 8 bases from J, the junction kept 8 bases outside the gene matches. The germline V gene has CDR1 MNHEY and CDR2 SMNVEV (reference sequence). This CDR3 spans 14 amino acids. CDR3: CASSPRGAGDEQFF. The CDR3 region has the DNA TGTGCCAGCAGTCCCCGAGGAGCGGGAGATGAGCAGTTCTTC.

J is TRBJ2-5 and V is TRBV4-3; perhaps TRBD2 as D (6 bases). Judging by the DNA end, TRBJ2-7 fits better; the J call may be wrong. The CDR3 consists of 16 residues. The germline V gene encodes CDR1 LGHNA and CDR2 YSLEER. The CDR3 protein is CASSQEFSRGTYEQYF. The CDR3, as DNA: TGCGCCAGCAGCCAAGAATTTAGTCGGGGGACCTACGAGCAGTACTTC.

V gene TRBV7-2 combines with J gene TRBJ2-7, with TRBD2 matching over 7 bases. V lost 1 base, J lost 5 bases, and 5 bases stayed unmatched. The CDR3 spans 14 residues. Germline V gene data show CDR1 as SGHTA and CDR2 as FQGNSA. Here the CDR3 reads CASSLEGLINEQYF. In nucleotides, the CDR3 is TGTGCCAGCAGCTTAGAGGGACTAATCAACGAGCAGTACTTC.